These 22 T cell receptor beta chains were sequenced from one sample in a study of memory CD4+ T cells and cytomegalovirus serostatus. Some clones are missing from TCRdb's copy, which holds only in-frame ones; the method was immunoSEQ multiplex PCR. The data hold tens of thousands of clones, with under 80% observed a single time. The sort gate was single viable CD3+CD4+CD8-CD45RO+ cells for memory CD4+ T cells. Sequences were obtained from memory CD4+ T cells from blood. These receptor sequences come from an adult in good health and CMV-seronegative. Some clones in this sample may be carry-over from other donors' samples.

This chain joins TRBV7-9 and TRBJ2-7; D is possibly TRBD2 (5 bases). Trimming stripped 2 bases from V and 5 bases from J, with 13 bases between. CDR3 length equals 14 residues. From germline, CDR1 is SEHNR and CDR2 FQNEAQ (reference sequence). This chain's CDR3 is CASSLSAGINEQYF. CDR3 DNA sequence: TGTGCCAGCAGCTTATCGGCGGGCATTAACGAGCAGTACTTC.

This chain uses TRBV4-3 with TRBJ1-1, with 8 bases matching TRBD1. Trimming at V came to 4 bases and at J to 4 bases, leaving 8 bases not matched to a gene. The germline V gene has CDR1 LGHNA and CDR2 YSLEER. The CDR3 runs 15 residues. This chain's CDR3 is CASSLDRGPGTEAFF. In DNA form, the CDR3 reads TGCGCCAGCAGCCTAGACAGGGGCCCGGGCACTGAAGCTTTCTTT.

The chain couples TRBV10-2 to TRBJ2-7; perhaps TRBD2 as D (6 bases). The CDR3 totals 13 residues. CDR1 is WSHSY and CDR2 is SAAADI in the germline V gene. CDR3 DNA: TGCGCGGGAGGAGGGACGGCGACTCAGGGGCAGTACTTC. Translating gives CAGGGTATQGQYF.

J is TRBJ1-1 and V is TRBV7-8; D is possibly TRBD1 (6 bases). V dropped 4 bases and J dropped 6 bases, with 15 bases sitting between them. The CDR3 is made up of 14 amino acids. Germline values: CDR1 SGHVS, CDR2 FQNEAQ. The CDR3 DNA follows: TGTGCCAGCAGCTGGATGGGGGCGGGCGCTGAAGCTTTCTTT. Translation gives CASSWMGAGAEAFF.

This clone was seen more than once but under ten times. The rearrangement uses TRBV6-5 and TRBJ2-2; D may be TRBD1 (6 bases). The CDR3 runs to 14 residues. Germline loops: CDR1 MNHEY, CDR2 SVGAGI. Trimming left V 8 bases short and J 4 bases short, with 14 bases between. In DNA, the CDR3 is TGTGCCAGCCGAAGGGGGAAGAGCACCGGGGAGCTGTTTTTT. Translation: CASRRGKSTGELFF.

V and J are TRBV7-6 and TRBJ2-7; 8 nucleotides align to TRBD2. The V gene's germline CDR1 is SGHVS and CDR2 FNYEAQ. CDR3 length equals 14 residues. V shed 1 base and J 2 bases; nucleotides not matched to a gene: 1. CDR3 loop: CASSLDGGAYEQYF. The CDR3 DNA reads TGTGCCAGCAGCTTAGACGGGGGGGCCTACGAGCAGTACTTC. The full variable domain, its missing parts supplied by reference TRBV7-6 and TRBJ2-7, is GAGVSQSPRYKVTKRGQDVALRCDPISGHVSLYWYRQALGQGPEFLTYFNYEAQQDKSGLPNDRFSAERPEGSISTLTIQRTEQRDSAMYRCASSLDGGAYEQYFGPGTRLTVT.

CDR3 sequence (DNA): TGCGCCAGCAGCTTGGCCGGGGGGGCAGGCACTGAAGCTTTCTTT. It encodes CASSLAGGAGTEAFF. The V and J genes are TRBV5-1 and TRBJ1-1; a weak D match, TRBD1 (6 bases). CDR3 length: 15 amino acids. Trimming removed 0 bases at V and 4 bases at J, with 13 bases between. Germline assignment: CDR1 SGHRS and CDR2 YFSETQ.

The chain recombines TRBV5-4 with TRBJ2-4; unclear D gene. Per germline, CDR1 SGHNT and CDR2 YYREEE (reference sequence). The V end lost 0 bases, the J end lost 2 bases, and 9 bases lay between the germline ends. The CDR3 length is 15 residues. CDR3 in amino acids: CASSLDSNPKNIQYF. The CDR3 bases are TGTGCCAGCAGCTTGGATAGCAATCCCAAAAACATTCAGTACTTC.

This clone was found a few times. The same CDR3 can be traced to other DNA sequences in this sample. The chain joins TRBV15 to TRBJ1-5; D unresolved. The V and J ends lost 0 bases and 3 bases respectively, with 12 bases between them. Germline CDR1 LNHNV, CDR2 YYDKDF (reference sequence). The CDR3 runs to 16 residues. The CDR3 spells CATSRDHSGNNQPQHF. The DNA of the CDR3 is TGTGCCACCAGCAGAGATCATTCCGGGAACAATCAGCCCCAGCATTTT. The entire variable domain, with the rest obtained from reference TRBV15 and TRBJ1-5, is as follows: DAMVIQNPRYQVTQFGKPVTLSCSQTLNHNVMYWYQQKSSQAPKLLFHYYDKDFNNEADTPDNFQSRRPNTSFCFLDIRSPGLGDTAMYLCATSRDHSGNNQPQHFGDGTRLSIL.

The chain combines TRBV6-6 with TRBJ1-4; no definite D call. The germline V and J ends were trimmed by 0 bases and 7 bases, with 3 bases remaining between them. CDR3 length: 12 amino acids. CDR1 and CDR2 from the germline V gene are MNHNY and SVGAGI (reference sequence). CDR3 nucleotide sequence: TGTGCCAGCAGTTACTCGGCTGAAAAACTGTTTTTT. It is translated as CASSYSAEKLFF.

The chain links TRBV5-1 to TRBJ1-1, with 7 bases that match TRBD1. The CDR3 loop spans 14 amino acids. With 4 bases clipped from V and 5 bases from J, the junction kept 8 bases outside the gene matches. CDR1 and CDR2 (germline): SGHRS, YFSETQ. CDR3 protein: CASSHTGDGTEAFF. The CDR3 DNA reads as TGCGCCAGCAGCCACACAGGGGATGGGACTGAAGCTTTCTTT.

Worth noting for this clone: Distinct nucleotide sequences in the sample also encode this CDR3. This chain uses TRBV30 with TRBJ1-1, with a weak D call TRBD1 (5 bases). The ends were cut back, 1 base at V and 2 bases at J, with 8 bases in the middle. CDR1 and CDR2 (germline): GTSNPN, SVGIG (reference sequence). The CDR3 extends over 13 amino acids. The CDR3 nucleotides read TGTGCCTGGAGTGCTACAGGTAACACTGAAGCTTTCTTT. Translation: CAWSATGNTEAFF.

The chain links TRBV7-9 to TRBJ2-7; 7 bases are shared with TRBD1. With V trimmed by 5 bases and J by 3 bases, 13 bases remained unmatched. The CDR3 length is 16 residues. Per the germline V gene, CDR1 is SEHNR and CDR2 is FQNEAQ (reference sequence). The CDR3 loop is CASSISTDRAYYEQYF. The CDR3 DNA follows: TGTGCCAGCAGCATATCCACCGACAGGGCCTACTACGAGCAGTACTTC.

The CDR3 here is CASSFRTTGRYGYTF. CDR3 coding DNA: TGTGCCAGCAGCTTTCGGACGACAGGGAGATATGGCTACACCTTC. The chain joins TRBV5-8 to TRBJ1-2; TRBD1 agrees at 7 bases. The CDR3 spans 15 residues. The V gene end was trimmed by 2 bases and the J gene end by 5 bases; junction bases not matched to a gene: 9. Germline lookup yields CDR1 SGHTS and CDR2 YDEGEE.

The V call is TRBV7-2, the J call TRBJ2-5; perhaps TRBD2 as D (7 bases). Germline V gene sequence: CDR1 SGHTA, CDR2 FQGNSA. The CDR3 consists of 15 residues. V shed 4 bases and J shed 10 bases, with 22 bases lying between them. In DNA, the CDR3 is TGTGCCAGCAGCTACCCGGACATTCGGGGGGCGAACCAGTACTTC. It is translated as CASSYPDIRGANQYF.

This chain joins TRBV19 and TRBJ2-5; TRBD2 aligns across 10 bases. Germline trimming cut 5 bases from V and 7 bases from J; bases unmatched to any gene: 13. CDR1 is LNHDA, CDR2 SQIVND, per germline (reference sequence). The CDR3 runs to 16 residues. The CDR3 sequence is CASSGASGGISWTQYF. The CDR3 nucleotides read TGTGCCAGTAGTGGGGCTAGCGGGGGCATTAGTTGGACCCAGTACTTC.

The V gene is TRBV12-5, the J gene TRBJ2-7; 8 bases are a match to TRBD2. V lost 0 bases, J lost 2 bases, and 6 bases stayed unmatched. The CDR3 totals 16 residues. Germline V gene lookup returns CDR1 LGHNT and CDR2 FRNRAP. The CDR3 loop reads CASGLVRGLAPYEQYF. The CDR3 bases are TGTGCTAGTGGTTTGGTACGTGGACTAGCCCCCTACGAGCAGTACTTC.

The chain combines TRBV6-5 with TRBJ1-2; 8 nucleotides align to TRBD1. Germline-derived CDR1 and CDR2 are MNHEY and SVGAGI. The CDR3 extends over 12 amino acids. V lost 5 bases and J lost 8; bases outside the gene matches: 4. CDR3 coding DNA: TGTGCCAGCAGTAGGGACAGGATCGGCTACACCTTC. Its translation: CASSRDRIGYTF.

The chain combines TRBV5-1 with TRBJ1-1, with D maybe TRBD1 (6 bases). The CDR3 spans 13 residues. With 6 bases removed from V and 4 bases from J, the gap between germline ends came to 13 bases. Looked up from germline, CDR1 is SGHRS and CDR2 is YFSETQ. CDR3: CASTQEGVTEAFF. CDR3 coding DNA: TGCGCCAGCACCCAGGAGGGGGTCACTGAAGCTTTCTTT.

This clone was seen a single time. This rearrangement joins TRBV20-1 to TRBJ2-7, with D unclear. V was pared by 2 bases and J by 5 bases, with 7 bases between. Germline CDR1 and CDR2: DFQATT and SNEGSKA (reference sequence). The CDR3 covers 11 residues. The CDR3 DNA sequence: TGCAGTGCTAGAAAGGGCCACGAGCAGTACTTC. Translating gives CSARKGHEQYF.

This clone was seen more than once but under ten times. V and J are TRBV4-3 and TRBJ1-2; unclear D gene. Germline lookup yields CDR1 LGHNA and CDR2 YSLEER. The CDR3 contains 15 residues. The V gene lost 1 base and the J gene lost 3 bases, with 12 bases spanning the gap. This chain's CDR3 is CASSQVNLDYYGYTF. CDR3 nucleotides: TGCGCCAGCAGCCAAGTTAACCTCGATTACTATGGCTACACCTTC.

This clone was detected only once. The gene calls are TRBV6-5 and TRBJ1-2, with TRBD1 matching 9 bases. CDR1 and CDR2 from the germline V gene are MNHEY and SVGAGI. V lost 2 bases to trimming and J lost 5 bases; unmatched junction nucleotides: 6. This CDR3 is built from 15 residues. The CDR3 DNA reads TGTGCCAGCAGTTACCACCGGGACAGGGATTATGGCTACACCTTC. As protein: CASSYHRDRDYGYTF.